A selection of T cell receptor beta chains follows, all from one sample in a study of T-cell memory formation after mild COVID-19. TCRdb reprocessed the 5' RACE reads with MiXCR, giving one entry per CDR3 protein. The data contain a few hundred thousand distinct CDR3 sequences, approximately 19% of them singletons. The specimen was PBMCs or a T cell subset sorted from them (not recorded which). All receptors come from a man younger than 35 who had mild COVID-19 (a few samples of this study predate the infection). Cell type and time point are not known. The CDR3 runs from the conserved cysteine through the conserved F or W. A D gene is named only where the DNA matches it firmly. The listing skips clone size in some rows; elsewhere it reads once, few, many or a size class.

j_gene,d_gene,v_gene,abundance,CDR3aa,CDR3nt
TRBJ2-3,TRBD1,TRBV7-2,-,CASSLLDRGTDTQYF,TGTGCCAGCAGCTTACTGGACAGGGGCACAGATACGCAGTATTTT
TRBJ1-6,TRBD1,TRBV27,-,CASSLPGGNSPLHF,TGTGCCAGCAGTTTACCAGGGGGGAATTCACCCCTCCACTTT
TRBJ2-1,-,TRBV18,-,CASSPRRDDNEQFF,TGTGCCAGCTCACCCCGAAGGGATGACAATGAGCAGTTCTTC
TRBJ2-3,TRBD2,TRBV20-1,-,CSASGTSGGRSTDTQYF,TGCAGTGCTAGCGGGACTAGCGGGGGGAGGAGCACAGATACGCAGTATTTT
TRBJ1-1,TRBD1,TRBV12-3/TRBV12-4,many,CASSSRDRGTEAFF,TGTGCCAGCAGTTCGCGGGACAGGGGCACTGAAGCTTTCTTT
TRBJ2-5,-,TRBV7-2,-,CASSLREIETQYF,TGTGCCAGCAGCTTAAGGGAGATTGAGACCCAGTACTTC
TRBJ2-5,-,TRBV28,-,CASSLHQLSQETQYF,TGTGCCAGCAGTTTACACCAGTTAAGCCAAGAGACCCAGTACTTC
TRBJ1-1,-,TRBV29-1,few,CSVSWSRGAEAFF,TGCAGCGTTAGTTGGAGCCGTGGCGCTGAAGCTTTCTTT
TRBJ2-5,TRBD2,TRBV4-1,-,CASSPLAGGTQETQYF,TGCGCCAGCAGCCCCCTAGCGGGGGGTACCCAAGAGACCCAGTACTTC
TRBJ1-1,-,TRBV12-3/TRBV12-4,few,CASSLGWRREGENTEAFF,TGTGCCAGCAGTTTGGGCTGGCGGAGGGAGGGCGAGAACACTGAAGCTTTCTTT
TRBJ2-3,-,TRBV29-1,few,CSVEAGRTDTQYF,TGCAGCGTTGAGGCGGGGAGGACAGATACGCAGTATTTT
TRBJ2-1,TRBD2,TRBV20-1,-,CSAFHSGGAVYNEQFF,TGCAGTGCTTTTCATAGCGGGGGGGCGGTCTACAATGAGCAGTTCTTC
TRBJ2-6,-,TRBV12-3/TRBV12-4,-,CASSYTAGANVLTF,TGTGCCAGCAGTTATACCGCTGGGGCCAACGTCCTGACTTTC
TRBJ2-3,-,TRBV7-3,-,CASSLGGATGDTQYF,TGTGCCAGCAGCTTGGGCGGGGCCACCGGAGATACGCAGTATTTT
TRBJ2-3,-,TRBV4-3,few,CASSQDAQGGTDTQYF,TGCGCCAGCAGCCAAGATGCACAGGGTGGCACAGATACGCAGTATTTT
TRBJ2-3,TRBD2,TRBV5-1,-,CASRRTSGGSDTQYF,TGCGCCAGCAGACGCACTAGCGGGGGCTCAGATACGCAGTATTTT
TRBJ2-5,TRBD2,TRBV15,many,CATSRLRAGGRQETQYF,TGTGCCACCAGCAGGCTCCGGGCGGGGGGCCGCCAAGAGACCCAGTACTTC
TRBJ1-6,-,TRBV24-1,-,CATPRGNSPLHF,TGTGCCACCCCGAGGGGGAATTCACCCCTCCACTTT
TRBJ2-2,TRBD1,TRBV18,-,CASQTLPGGLNTGELFF,TGTGCCAGCCAAACTCTACCAGGGGGCCTAAACACCGGGGAGCTGTTTTTT
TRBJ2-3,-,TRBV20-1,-,CSARDVTGSAPDTQYF,TGCAGTGCTAGAGATGTGACGGGTTCGGCCCCAGATACGCAGTATTTT